This entry features one TCR beta chain sequence. As yet, its antigen is unknown. This sample was taken from a study of cytomegalovirus exposure and HLA in healthy donors. Study-wide background: The approximately 120 validation repertoires were reported in a later analysis to have been generated on the same platform as the roughly 680 first-cohort repertoires. Whole-study results and caveats: The investigators catalogued 160 or so TCR beta chains as cytomegalovirus-associated. Reports showed the classifier diagnosing cytomegalovirus status with high specificity and sensitivity.

The donors were part of the validation cohort, which consisted of more than 90 subjects and was separate from the first cohort of 666 subjects. Data came from immunoSEQ multiplex PCR; TCRdb stores just in-frame clones and leaves some out. The sample has approximately 160,000 clones; about 90% are singletons. Germline-derived CDR1 and CDR2 are SGHTA and FQGTGA. V was pared by 4 bases and J by 4 bases, with 10 bases between. This CDR3 region has 13 residues. This TCR derives from a woman between 18 and 29 years old in good health and CMV-seropositive. Material for sequencing was PBMCs. The V and J genes are TRBV7-3 and TRBJ1-2; TRBD1 might be the D (5 bases). The CDR3 region is CASSYRQRYGYTF. CDR3 DNA sequence: TGTGCCAGCAGCTACCGACAGCGCTATGGCTACACCTTC.